This T cell receptor (beta chain) was captured by sequencing in a study of T cells in Graves' hyperthyroidism and ophthalmopathy. Study-wide background: Any treatment followed the collection of peripheral blood at initial diagnosis. Study outcomes and limitations: Through a model of 13 V-J features, ophthalmopathy was separated from stable hyperthyroidism.

Authors of the study amplified TCR beta CDR3 regions from RNA transcripts. The HTBI primer set drove a first-round RT-PCR of the TCR CDR3. Each CDR3 protein is one row after TCRdb ran MiXCR on the multiplex PCR reads. Of 640,000 or so distinct CDR3 sequences listed, under 15% are singletons. Trimming pared 5 bases from V and 4 bases from J, leaving 14 bases between. The CDR3 length is 15 residues. Germline V gene lookup returns CDR1 SEHNR and CDR2 FQNEAQ (reference sequence). Ophthalmopathy patients had moderate-to-severe active disease, CAS ≥3, NOSPECS ≥4, and disease duration under 3 months. Uncontrolled infection, other autoimmune disease, pregnancy or lactation led to exclusion. Regarding this clonotype: Its antigen is not known.

The specimen sequenced was blood. The chain employs TRBV7-9 and TRBJ2-2; D possibly matches TRBD1 or TRBD2 (6 bases each). The clonotype comes from a woman in her thirties or forties with Graves' ophthalmopathy. DNA of the CDR3: TGTGCCAGCAGCCAACTGGGGGGCGTCACCGGGGAGCTGTTTTTT. This codes for CASSQLGGVTGELFF.